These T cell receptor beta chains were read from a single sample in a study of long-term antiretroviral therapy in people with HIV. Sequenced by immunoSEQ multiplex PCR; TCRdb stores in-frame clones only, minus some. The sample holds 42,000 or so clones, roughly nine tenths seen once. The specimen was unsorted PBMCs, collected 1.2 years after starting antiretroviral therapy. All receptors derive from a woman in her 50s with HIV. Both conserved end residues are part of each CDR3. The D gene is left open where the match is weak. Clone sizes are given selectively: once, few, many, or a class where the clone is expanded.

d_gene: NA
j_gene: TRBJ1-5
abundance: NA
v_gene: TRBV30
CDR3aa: CAWSVPASVSDQPQHF
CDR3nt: TGTGCCTGGAGTGTACCCGCGTCAGTTAGTGATCAGCCCCAGCATTTT

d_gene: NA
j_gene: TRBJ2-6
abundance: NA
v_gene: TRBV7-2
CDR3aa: CASSLARGAGANVLTF
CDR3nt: TGTGCCAGCAGCTTAGCGAGGGGGGCTGGGGCCAACGTCCTGACTTTC

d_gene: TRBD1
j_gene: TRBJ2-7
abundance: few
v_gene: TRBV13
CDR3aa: CASSPGQGYEQYF
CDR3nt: TGTGCCAGCAGCCCCGGACAGGGCTACGAGCAGTACTTC

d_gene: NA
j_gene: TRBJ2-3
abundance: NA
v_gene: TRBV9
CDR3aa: CASSVEGGLAPGTDTQYF
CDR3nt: TGTGCCAGCAGCGTAGAAGGGGGATTAGCTCCGGGCACAGATACGCAGTATTTT

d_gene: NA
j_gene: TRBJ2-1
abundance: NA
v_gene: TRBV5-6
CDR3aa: CASSLMGRDEQFF
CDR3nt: TGTGCCAGCAGCTTGATGGGTAGGGATGAGCAGTTCTTC

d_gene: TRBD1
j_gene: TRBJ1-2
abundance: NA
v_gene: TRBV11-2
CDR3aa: CASSLDAGGWDYGYTF
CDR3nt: TGTGCCAGCAGCTTAGATGCAGGGGGCTGGGACTATGGCTACACCTTC

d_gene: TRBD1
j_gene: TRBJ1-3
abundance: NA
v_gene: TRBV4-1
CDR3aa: CASSSPGTAGNTIYF
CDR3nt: TGCGCCAGCAGCAGCCCCGGGACAGCTGGAAACACCATATATTTT

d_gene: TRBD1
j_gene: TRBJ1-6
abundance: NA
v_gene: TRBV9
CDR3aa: CASSANRGRAYNSPLHF
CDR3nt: TGTGCCAGCAGCGCAAACAGGGGAAGGGCCTATAATTCACCCCTCCACTTT

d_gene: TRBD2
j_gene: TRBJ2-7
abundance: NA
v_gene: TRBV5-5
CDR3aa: CASSLGTSGSYEQYF
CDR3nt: TGTGCCAGCAGCCTGGGTACTAGCGGGTCCTACGAGCAGTACTTC

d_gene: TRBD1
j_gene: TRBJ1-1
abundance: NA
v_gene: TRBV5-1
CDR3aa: CASSLNPGQGIGAFF
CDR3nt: TGCGCCAGCAGCCTTAACCCGGGACAGGGGATCGGGGCTTTCTTT

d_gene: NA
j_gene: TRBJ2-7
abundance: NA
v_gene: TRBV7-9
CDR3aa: CASSPHRADYEQYF
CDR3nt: TGTGCCAGCAGCCCCCACAGGGCGGACTACGAGCAGTACTTC

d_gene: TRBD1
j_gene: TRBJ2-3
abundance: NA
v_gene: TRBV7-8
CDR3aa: CASSPHRGQGTDTQYF
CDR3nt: TGTGCCAGCAGCCCACACAGGGGTCAAGGCACAGATACGCAGTATTTT

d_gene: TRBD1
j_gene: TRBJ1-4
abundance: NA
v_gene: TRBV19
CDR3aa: CASSPRSTGNEKLFF
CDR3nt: TGTGCCAGTAGTCCCCGTTCGACAGGGAATGAAAAACTGTTTTTT

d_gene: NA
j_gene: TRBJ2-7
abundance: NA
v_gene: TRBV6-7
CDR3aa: CASSYSPDRRYEQYF
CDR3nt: TGTGCCAGCAGTTACTCCCCGGACAGACGCTACGAGCAGTACTTC

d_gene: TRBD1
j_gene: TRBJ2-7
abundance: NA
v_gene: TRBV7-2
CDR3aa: CASSYGTGVPYEQYF
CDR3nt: TGTGCCAGCAGCTACGGAACAGGGGTTCCCTACGAGCAGTACTTC

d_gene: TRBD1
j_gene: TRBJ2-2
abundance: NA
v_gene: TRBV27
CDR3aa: CASSWGQGTGELFF
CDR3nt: TGTGCCAGCAGTTGGGGACAGGGCACCGGGGAGCTGTTTTTT

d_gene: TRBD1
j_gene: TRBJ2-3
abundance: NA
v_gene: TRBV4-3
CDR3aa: CASSQGLSGQGADTQYF
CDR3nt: TGCGCCAGCAGCCAAGGGCTATCGGGACAGGGCGCAGATACGCAGTATTTT

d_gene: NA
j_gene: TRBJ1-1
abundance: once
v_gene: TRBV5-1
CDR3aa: CASRAGTRDTEAFF
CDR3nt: TGCGCCAGCAGGGCCGGGACAAGAGACACTGAAGCTTTCTTT

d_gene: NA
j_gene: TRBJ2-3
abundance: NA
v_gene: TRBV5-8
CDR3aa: CASGHRGLSSTDTQYF
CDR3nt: TGTGCCAGCGGCCACCGGGGACTTTCTAGCACAGATACGCAGTATTTT

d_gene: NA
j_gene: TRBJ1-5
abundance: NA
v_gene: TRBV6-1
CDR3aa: CASSVGRHGNQPQHF
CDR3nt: TGTGCCAGCAGTGTAGGCCGACACGGAAATCAGCCCCAGCATTTT

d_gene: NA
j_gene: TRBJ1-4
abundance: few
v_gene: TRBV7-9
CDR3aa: CASSPDGNEKLFF
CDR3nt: TGTGCCAGCAGCCCAGACGGGAATGAAAAACTGTTTTTT

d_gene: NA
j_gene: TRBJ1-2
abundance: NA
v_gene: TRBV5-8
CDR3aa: CASSLEQIGYGYTF
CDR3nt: TGTGCCAGCAGCTTGGAGCAGATAGGCTATGGCTACACCTTC

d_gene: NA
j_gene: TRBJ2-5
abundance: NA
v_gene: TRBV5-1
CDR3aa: CASSLVGIAGETQYF
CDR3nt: TGCGCCAGCAGCTTGGTAGGAATAGCAGGGGAGACCCAGTACTTC

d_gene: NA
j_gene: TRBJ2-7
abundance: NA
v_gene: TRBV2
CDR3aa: CASSEALVRDEQYF
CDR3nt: TGTGCCAGCAGTGAAGCGCTAGTTAGAGACGAGCAGTACTTC

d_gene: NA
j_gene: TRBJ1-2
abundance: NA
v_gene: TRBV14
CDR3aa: CASSQSGPWGYTF
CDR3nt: TGTGCCAGCAGCCAATCAGGGCCGTGGGGCTACACCTTC

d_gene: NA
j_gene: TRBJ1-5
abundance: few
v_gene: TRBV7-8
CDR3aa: CASSPRRASNQPQHF
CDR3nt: TGTGCCAGCAGCCCCCGCCGGGCAAGCAATCAGCCCCAGCATTTT

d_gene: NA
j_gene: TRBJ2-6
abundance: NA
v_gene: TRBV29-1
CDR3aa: CSVGGAGANVLTF
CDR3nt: TGCAGCGTTGGAGGGGCTGGGGCCAACGTCCTGACTTTC

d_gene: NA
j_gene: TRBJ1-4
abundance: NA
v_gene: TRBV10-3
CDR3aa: CAISESIGGNEKLFF
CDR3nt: TGTGCCATCAGTGAGTCGATCGGGGGCAATGAAAAACTGTTTTTT

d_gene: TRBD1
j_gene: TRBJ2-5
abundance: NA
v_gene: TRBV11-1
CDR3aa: CASSLGDRARETQYF
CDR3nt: TGTGCCAGCAGCTTAGGGGACAGGGCGCGAGAGACCCAGTACTTC

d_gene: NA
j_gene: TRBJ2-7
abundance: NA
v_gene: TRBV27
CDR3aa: CAILGRGKGEQYF
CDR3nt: TGTGCCATCCTCGGTAGGGGGAAGGGCGAGCAGTACTTC

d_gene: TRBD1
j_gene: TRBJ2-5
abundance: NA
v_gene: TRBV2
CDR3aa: CASSAGQQETQYF
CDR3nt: TGTGCCAGCAGTGCGGGACAGCAAGAGACCCAGTACTTC

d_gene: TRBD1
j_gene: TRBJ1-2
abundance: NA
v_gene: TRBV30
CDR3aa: CAWTDRGRANYGYTF
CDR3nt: TGTGCCTGGACCGACAGGGGGCGAGCTAACTATGGCTACACCTTC

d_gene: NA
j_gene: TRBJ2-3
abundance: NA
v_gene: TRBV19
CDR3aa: CASSMTGTDTQYF
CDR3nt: TGTGCCAGTAGTATGACTGGCACAGATACGCAGTATTTT

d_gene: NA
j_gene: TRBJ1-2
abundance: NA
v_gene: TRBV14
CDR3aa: CASSPSTGFNYGYTF
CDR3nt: TGTGCCAGCAGCCCGAGCACGGGATTCAACTATGGCTACACCTTC

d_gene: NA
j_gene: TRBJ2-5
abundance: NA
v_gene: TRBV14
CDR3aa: CASKGEGGSVGETQYF
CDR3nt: TGTGCCAGCAAAGGAGAAGGGGGTAGCGTTGGAGAGACCCAGTACTTC

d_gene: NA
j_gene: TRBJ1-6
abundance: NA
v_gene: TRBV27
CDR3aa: CASSLERKNSPLHF
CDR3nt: TGTGCCAGCAGTTTAGAGCGAAAAAATTCACCCCTCCACTTT

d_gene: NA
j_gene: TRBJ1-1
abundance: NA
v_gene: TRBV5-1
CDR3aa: CASTRAQNTEAFF
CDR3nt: TGCGCCAGCACAAGGGCTCAGAACACTGAAGCTTTCTTT

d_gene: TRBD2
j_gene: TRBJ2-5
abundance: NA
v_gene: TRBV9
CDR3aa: CASSVGGAGGSETQYF
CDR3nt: TGTGCCAGCAGCGTAGGAGGAGCGGGGGGCTCGGAGACCCAGTACTTC

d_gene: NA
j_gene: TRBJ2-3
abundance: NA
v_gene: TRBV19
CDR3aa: CASSREGATDTQYF
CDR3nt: TGTGCCAGTAGCCGGGAGGGGGCAACAGATACGCAGTATTTT

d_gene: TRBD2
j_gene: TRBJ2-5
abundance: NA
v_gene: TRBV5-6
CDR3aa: CASSLAGGSETQYF
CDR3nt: TGTGCCAGCAGCTTGGCGGGGGGGTCGGAGACCCAGTACTTC

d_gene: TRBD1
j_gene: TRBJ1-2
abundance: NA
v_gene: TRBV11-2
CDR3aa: CASSLISGTGTGYTF
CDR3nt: TGTGCCAGCAGCTTAATATCCGGGACAGGGACGGGCTACACCTTC

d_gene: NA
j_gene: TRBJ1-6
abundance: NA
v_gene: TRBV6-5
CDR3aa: CASSLGKDSPLHF
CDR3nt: TGTGCCAGCAGTTTGGGGAAGGATTCACCCCTCCACTTT

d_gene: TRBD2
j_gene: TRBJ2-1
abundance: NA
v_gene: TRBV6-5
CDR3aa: CASSSTSSSMNEQFF
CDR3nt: TGTGCCAGCAGTTCGACTAGCAGTTCGATGAATGAGCAGTTCTTC

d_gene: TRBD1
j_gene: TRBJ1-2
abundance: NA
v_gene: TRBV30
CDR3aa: CAWKGQGVLYGYTF
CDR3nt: TGTGCCTGGAAGGGACAGGGGGTACTCTATGGCTACACCTTC

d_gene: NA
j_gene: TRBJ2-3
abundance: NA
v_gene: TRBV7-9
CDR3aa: CASTFGGVSTDTQYF
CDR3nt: TGTGCCAGCACCTTCGGCGGGGTCAGCACAGATACGCAGTATTTT

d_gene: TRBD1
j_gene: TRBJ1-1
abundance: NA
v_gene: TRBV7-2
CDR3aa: CASRHRGNTEAFF
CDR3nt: TGTGCCAGCAGGCACAGGGGGAACACTGAAGCTTTCTTT